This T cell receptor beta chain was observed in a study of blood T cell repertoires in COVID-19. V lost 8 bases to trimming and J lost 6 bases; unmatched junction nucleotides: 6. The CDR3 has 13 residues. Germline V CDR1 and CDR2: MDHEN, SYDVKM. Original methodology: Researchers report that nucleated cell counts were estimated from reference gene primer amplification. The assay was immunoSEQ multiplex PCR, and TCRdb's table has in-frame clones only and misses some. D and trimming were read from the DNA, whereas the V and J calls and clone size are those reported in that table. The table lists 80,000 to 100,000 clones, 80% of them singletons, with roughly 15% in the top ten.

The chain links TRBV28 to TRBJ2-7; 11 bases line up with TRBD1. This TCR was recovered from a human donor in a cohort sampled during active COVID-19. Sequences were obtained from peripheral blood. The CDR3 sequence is CASGRDRGTEQYF. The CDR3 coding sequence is TGTGCCAGCGGCCGGGACAGGGGGACCGAGCAGTACTTC.